This TCR beta chain was found in a study of PD-L1 blockade in urothelial cancer. Study-level background: Samples of blood were analyzed 3 weeks (second dose) and 6 weeks after treatment start.

Time point denoted: pretreatment peripheral blood. CDR3 length: 17 amino acids. CDR1 is KGHSY, CDR2 FQNENV, per germline. Trimming took 0 bases from V and 1 from J; bases not matched to a gene: 5. TCRdb's table, derived via immunoSEQ multiplex PCR, lists solely in-frame clones and lacks some. The sample contains some 57,000 clones, more than 80% of which appear only once. The chain carries TRBV16 and TRBJ2-2, with 7 bases matching TRBD1. The sequences come from PBMCs, collected around atezolizumab (anti-PD-L1) treatment. The source of this sequence is a man aged 50 or older with urothelial cancer. The DNA of the CDR3 is TGTGCCAGCAGCCAATCGGCGGCAGGGGGGAACACCGGGGAGCTGTTTTTT. Its translation is CASSQSAAGGNTGELFF.